Below are 21 T cell receptor beta chains sequenced from a single sample in a study of radiation and T cells in renal cell carcinoma. Here immunoSEQ multiplex PCR was the method, and the copy in TCRdb shows in-frame clones only, minus some. The sample yields about 130,000 clones, about four fifths seen once. As for time point: blood 2 weeks post-SBRT. Treatment specified: 15 Gy SBRT to primary tumor, nephrectomy 4 weeks later. Material: blood, obtained from a patient whose treatment included radiotherapy and nephrectomy. The source of these receptors is a man between 50 and 59 years old with renal cell carcinoma.

V and J are TRBV7-6 and TRBJ1-1; D uncertain. The V gene's germline CDR1 is SGHVS and CDR2 FNYEAQ. Trimming took off 1 base at V and 0 bases at J, with 9 bases between the two ends. This CDR3 has 15 residues. The CDR3 loop is CASSLELSMNTEAFF. The CDR3 DNA is TGTGCCAGCAGCTTAGAGCTCAGCATGAACACTGAAGCTTTCTTT. The variable domain in full, completed from reference TRBV7-6 and TRBJ1-1, reads GAGVSQSPRYKVTKRGQDVALRCDPISGHVSLYWYRQALGQGPEFLTYFNYEAQQDKSGLPNDRFSAERPEGSISTLTIQRTEQRDSAMYRCASSLELSMNTEAFFGQGTRLTVV.

The chain uses TRBV9 and TRBJ2-3; 9 positions agree with TRBD2. V lost 4 bases, J lost 7 bases, and 10 bases stayed unmatched. The CDR3 runs to 15 residues. Germline CDR1 reads SGDLS; CDR2 reads YYNGEE. The CDR3 nucleotides read TGTGCCAGCAGCCCTAGCGGGACGACATTTAATACGCAGTATTTT. This translates into CASSPSGTTFNTQYF.

J is TRBJ1-6 and V is TRBV30; D is possibly TRBD1 (5 bases). The V gene's germline CDR1 is GTSNPN and CDR2 SVGIG (reference sequence). Between the trimmed V and J ends, which lost 1 base and 9 bases, there was a span of 13 bases. The CDR3 sequence is 14 residues long. The CDR3 DNA reads TGTGCCTGGAGTGGGGGACCGTCCGTTTCACCCCTCCACTTT. Translating gives CAWSGGPSVSPLHF.

The V gene is TRBV6-1, the J gene TRBJ2-3; TRBD2 agrees at 9 bases. The CDR3 contains 14 residues. V shed 9 bases, J shed 5 bases, and the junction held 9 bases outside the gene matches. Germline V gives CDR1 MNHNS, CDR2 SASEGT. The CDR3 DNA sequence: TGTGCCAGTTTAGCGGGAGTCGGTGGAGATACGCAGTATTTT. Encoded protein: CASLAGVGGDTQYF.

The chain couples TRBV6-5 to TRBJ2-7; TRBD1 matches at 9 bases. CDR3 length: 15 amino acids. Germline V gives CDR1 MNHEY, CDR2 SVGAGI. Germline trimming cut 0 bases from V and 3 bases from J; bases unmatched to any gene: 3. CDR3 sequence reads: CASSYSEGQGYEQYF. CDR3 nucleotide sequence: TGTGCCAGCAGTTACTCCGAGGGACAGGGCTACGAGCAGTACTTC.

The J gene is TRBJ2-1, the V gene TRBV30; D is possibly TRBD1 (8 bases). This CDR3 spans 18 amino acids. V lost 5 bases and J lost 3, with 26 bases in between. The V gene's germline CDR1 is GTSNPN and CDR2 SVGIG (reference sequence). In nucleotides, the CDR3 is TGTGCCTGGGCCCCTTGGCAGGGGGCCGCTAGCGGCTACAATGAGCAGTTCTTC. Protein sequence: CAWAPWQGAASGYNEQFF.

This rearrangement joins TRBV7-9 to TRBJ1-1; D is possibly TRBD1 (6 bases). The CDR3 runs to 17 residues. Germline V gives CDR1 SEHNR, CDR2 FQNEAQ (reference sequence). Trimming cost V 1 base and J 1 base, with 16 bases left between them. DNA for the CDR3: TGTGCCAGCAGCTTAGGGCTCGGGTCAGGGGAGAACACTGAAGCTTTCTTT. This codes for CASSLGLGSGENTEAFF.

The V and J genes are TRBV11-3 and TRBJ2-1; TRBD2 is a possible D gene (7 bases). The germline CDR1 and CDR2 sequences are SGHNT and YENEEA. Trimming left V 0 bases short and J 6 bases short, with 9 bases between. This CDR3 contains 14 residues. CDR3 in DNA: TGTGCCAGCAGCTTAGAGGGAGGGGGCAATGAGCAGTTCTTC. This sequence encodes CASSLEGGGNEQFF.

The rearrangement joins TRBV11-2 to TRBJ2-2; 9 positions match TRBD2. Losses at the gene ends were 3 bases for V and 6 bases for J; bases not matched to a gene: 2. Per the germline V gene, CDR1 is SGHAT and CDR2 is FQNNGV. This CDR3 region has 14 residues. CDR3 bases: TGTGCCAGCAGCTTCGGCGGGGGGGCCGGGGAGCTGTTTTTT. It encodes CASSFGGGAGELFF. Combining the CDR3 with reference TRBV11-2 and TRBJ2-2 gives the whole variable domain EAGVAQSPRYKIIEKRQSVAFWCNPISGHATLYWYQQILGQGPKLLIQFQNNGVVDDSQLPKDRFSAERLKGVDSTLKIQPAKLEDSAVYLCASSFGGGAGELFFGEGSRLTVL.

This clone came up once. The rearrangement joins TRBV30 to TRBJ2-4, with a weak D call TRBD1 (5 bases). The CDR3 length is 14 residues. Trimming removed 3 bases from V and 9 bases from J, with 18 bases in between. The germline CDR1 and CDR2 sequences are GTSNPN and SVGIG (reference sequence). The CDR3 sequence is CAWRQRAGQSIQYF. CDR3 nucleotide sequence: TGTGCCTGGAGGCAACGGGCAGGGCAGAGCATTCAGTACTTC.

V usage is TRBV14 and J usage is TRBJ2-5; 7 nucleotides align to TRBD2. Germline V gene lookup returns CDR1 SGHDN and CDR2 FVKESK. Trimming took 0 bases from V and 6 from J; bases not matched to a gene: 7. This CDR3 has 15 residues. CDR3 DNA: TGTGCCAGCAGCCAAGAGGGGAGGGTCGGAAAGACCCAGTACTTC. It translates to CASSQEGRVGKTQYF.

This sequence joins TRBV11-1 and TRBJ2-3; maybe TRBD1 (6 bases). CDR3 length: 16 amino acids. CDR1 and CDR2 (germline): SGHAT, FQDESV (reference sequence). V dropped 3 bases and J dropped 1 base, with 14 bases sitting between them. The CDR3 region has the DNA TGTGCCAGCAGCTTCCAACAGGGTCTTCGCACAGATACGCAGTATTTT. It codes for CASSFQQGLRTDTQYF.

The chain couples TRBV7-9 to TRBJ2-7; D is perhaps TRBD1 (6 bases). CDR3 length equals 14 residues. Germline CDR1 SEHNR, CDR2 FQNEAQ (reference sequence). Trimming removed 3 bases from V and 3 bases from J, with 12 bases in between. CDR3 region: CASSFWDTDYEQYF. DNA of the CDR3: TGTGCCAGCAGCTTTTGGGACACAGACTACGAGCAGTACTTC.

The chain is built from TRBV4-2 and TRBJ2-5; D perhaps matches TRBD1 (5 bases). This CDR3 is built from 18 residues. Germline CDR1 LGHNA, CDR2 YNFKEQ. Trimming removed 0 bases at V and 2 bases at J, with 19 bases between. The CDR3 region is CASSQDQGSLNPQETQYF. The CDR3 coding sequence is TGTGCCAGCAGCCAAGATCAGGGATCCCTTAACCCACAAGAGACCCAGTACTTC.

This chain links TRBV27 with TRBJ2-1; 7 nucleotides match TRBD1. This CDR3 has 14 amino acids. J was trimmed by 9 bases and V by 7 bases; bases with no gene match: 12. Germline V lookup: CDR1 MNHEY, CDR2 SMNVEV (reference sequence). For the CDR3, the DNA is TGTGCCAGCACCTACAGGGGAACAAAAGGTGAGCAGTTCTTC. Protein: CASTYRGTKGEQFF.

This chain connects TRBV5-1 to TRBJ2-1; D possibly corresponds to TRBD2 (6 bases). Germline CDR1 SGHRS, CDR2 YFSETQ. Trimming left V 7 bases short and J 10 bases short, with 18 bases between. The CDR3 sequence is 13 residues long. Here the CDR3 DNA reads TGCGCCAGCTCGTGGAGGGCCAGCGGGGAGCAGTTCTTC. Protein product: CASSWRASGEQFF.

With regard to this clone: One end of the junction fails to match germline, which may point to a read error. The sample contains more than one DNA sequence encoding this CDR3. This chain joins TRBV30 and TRBJ1-2, with D uncertain. Germline lookup yields CDR1 GTSNPN and CDR2 SVGIG (reference sequence). The CDR3 spans 15 residues. CDR3: CAWSVDRAPGYGYTF. CDR3 nucleotide sequence: TGTGCCTGGAGTGTAGATCGGGCACCGGGCTATGGTTACACCTTC.

CDR3 bases: TGTGCCATCAAAGGGGGAAGCAATCAGCCCCAGCATTTT. This encodes CAIKGGSNQPQHF. This chain connects TRBV10-3 to TRBJ1-5; D possibly corresponds to TRBD1 (6 bases). V gave up 7 bases and J gave up 1 base, with 8 bases separating them. The CDR3 is made up of 13 amino acids. CDR1 is ENHRY and CDR2 is SYGVKD in the germline V gene.

The chain carries TRBV7-9 and TRBJ1-1; no definite D call. The CDR3 has 13 residues. Trimming cost V 5 bases and J 2 bases, with 9 bases left between them. Germline lookup yields CDR1 SEHNR and CDR2 FQNEAQ (reference sequence). In nucleotides, the CDR3 is TGTGCCAGCAGCATCCCCCCAAACACTGAAGCTTTCTTT. Its protein is CASSIPPNTEAFF.

The chain links TRBV27 to TRBJ1-4, with 7 bases identical to TRBD1. Germline trimming cut 5 bases from V and 4 bases from J; bases unmatched to any gene: 7. The CDR3 length is 15 residues. The germline V gene encodes CDR1 MNHEY and CDR2 SMNVEV (reference sequence). The CDR3 spells CASSRRRDSNEKLFF. CDR3 nucleotide sequence: TGTGCCAGCAGTAGAAGGAGGGACAGTAATGAAAAACTGTTTTTT.

This clone was detected only a few times. The V and J genes are TRBV7-2 and TRBJ2-6; D remains ambiguous. The germline V gene encodes CDR1 SGHTA and CDR2 FQGNSA. The CDR3 covers 13 residues. V was trimmed by 5 bases and J by 4 bases, leaving 6 bases between them. CDR3 loop: CASSLRGANVLTF. The CDR3 coding sequence is TGTGCCAGCAGCCTTCGGGGGGCCAACGTCCTGACTTTC.